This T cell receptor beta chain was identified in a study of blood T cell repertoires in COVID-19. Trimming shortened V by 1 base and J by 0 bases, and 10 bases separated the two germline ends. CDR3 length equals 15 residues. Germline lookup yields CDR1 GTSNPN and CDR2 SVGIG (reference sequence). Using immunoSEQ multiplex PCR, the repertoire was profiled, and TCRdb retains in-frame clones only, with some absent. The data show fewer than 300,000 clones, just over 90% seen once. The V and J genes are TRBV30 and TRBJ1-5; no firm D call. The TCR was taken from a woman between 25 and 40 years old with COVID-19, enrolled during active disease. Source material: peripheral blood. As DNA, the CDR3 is TGTGCCTGGAGTGGTCCACCCTATAGCAATCAGCCCCAGCATTTT. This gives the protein CAWSGPPYSNQPQHF.